This T cell receptor beta chain appears in the sequencing data of a study of CD8 T cells in ankylosing spondylitis. Regarding the study as a whole: Clones tied to disease were said to be significantly enriched in matched ankylosing spondylitis synovial fluid. A number of the motif variants had already been described in reactive arthritis synovial fluid and blood. Typical of ankylosing spondylitis blood, it appeared, was a TCR beta motif of seven to nine highly homologous variants.

Germline CDR1 reads SGHTA; CDR2 reads FQGNSA. The CDR3 has 15 amino acids. V lost 5 bases and J lost 5, with 17 bases in between. In its sample, this clonotype was seen many times. What it recognizes is unknown. With molecular barcodes, quantitative 5'-RACE was used to make the TCR beta libraries. TCRdb re-called the 5' RACE reads through MiXCR, storing one row per CDR3 protein. The sample lists hundreds of thousands of distinct CDR3 sequences, around 9.2% occurring once. This sequence originates from a male donor with ankylosing spondylitis or in good health (not recorded which). V is TRBV7-2 and J is TRBJ2-3; D may correspond to TRBD1 or TRBD2 (5 bases each). Material for sequencing was blood, either unsorted or a sorted T cell fraction (not recorded which). The CDR3 region is CASSPGTEVVDTQYF. The CDR3 DNA reads as TGTGCCAGCAGCCCCGGGACGGAGGTTGTAGATACGCAGTATTTT.